A single sample is the source of the 2 T cell receptor beta chains below, sequenced in a study of T cells in Graves' hyperthyroidism and ophthalmopathy. TCR beta CDR3 regions were amplified from RNA transcripts. In the first-round RT-PCR of the TCR CDR3, the HTBI primer set was used. MiXCR, applied by TCRdb to the multiplex PCR reads, yields one record per CDR3 protein. The table has about 710,000 distinct CDR3 sequences, about 16% seen once. Specimen: blood. These receptors all come from a man aged 18 to 29 with Graves' hyperthyroidism.

V is TRBV2 and J is TRBJ2-4; the D is unclear. The CDR3 is 12 residues long. Trimming cost V 7 bases and J 5 bases, with 9 bases left between them. Germline-derived CDR1 and CDR2 are SNHLY and FYNNEI. The CDR3 protein is CASNSLENIQYF. CDR3 nucleotides: TGTGCCAGCAACTCTTTAGAAAACATTCAGTACTTC.

This clonotype was counted many times. The chain joins TRBV28 to TRBJ1-2; possible D gene TRBD1, 6 bases. The length of the CDR3 is 15 residues. CDR1 and CDR2 (germline): MDHEN, SYDVKM. With 5 bases removed from V and 5 bases from J, the gap between germline ends came to 18 bases. The DNA of the CDR3 is TGTGCCAGCAGTCCACCGGACAGCGTTTGGTATGGCTACACCTTC. Its translation is CASSPPDSVWYGYTF.